This T cell receptor (beta chain) was identified during a study of T cells after posttransplantation cyclophosphamide. Germline lookup yields CDR1 LNHDA and CDR2 SQIVND (reference sequence). The V end lost 3 bases, the J end lost 3 bases, and 11 bases lay between the germline ends. The CDR3 is made up of 15 amino acids. Clones were read by immunoSEQ multiplex PCR, and TCRdb kept only the in-frame ones, dropping some. Here the sample spans about 22,000 clones, less than 98% being singletons. Cells defined as naive were viable CD3+CD4+ or CD3+CD8+ and CCR7+CD45RA+CD45RO-CD95-CD27+CD28+. The sequence derives from a man aged 45-60 years in good health, CMV-negative, and a related stem cell transplant donor. The chain links TRBV19 to TRBJ1-4, with D tentatively TRBD1 (5 bases). Sequences were obtained from naive CD4+ T cells sorted from PBMCs. This CDR3 reads CASSMEQVSNEKLFF. The CDR3 DNA reads TGTGCCAGTAGTATGGAACAGGTGTCTAATGAAAAACTGTTTTTT.